Listed below are T cell receptor beta chains from one sample, sequenced in a study of regulatory T cells in long-lasting Graves disease. TCRdb passed the multiplex PCR reads through MiXCR, listing each CDR3 protein once. Of about 400,000 distinct CDR3 sequences in the sample, less than 25% were seen once. The specimen comprised peripheral blood mononuclear cells (PBMCs), sampled when the disease was refractory, from a patient treated with antithyroid drugs. The origin of the receptors is a female donor with Graves disease. CDR3s include the opening cysteine and the closing phenylalanine or tryptophan.

V	J	length	CDR3
TRBV28	TRBJ2-3	15	CASLGVAQAGVVQYF
TRBV3-1	TRBJ2-7	16	CARGQGSRPSFYEQYF
TRBV5-5	TRBJ1-4	14	CASSLASSGEKLFF
TRBV19	TRBJ2-1	15	CASSIEGPRGSEQFF
TRBV12-3/TRBV12-4	TRBJ2-5	17	CASSFLIGTGPSETQYF
TRBV6-5	TRBJ1-2	14	CASSYGGPSFGYTF
TRBV12-3/TRBV12-4	TRBJ1-6	13	CASSLKVLATLHF
TRBV2	TRBJ2-7	13	CASTGTGGYEQYF
TRBV7-9	TRBJ1-1	14	CASSPRQLNTEAFF
TRBV19	TRBJ1-4	14	CASSKGTSGEKLFF
TRBV7-2	TRBJ2-5	13	CASKYPGQETQYF
TRBV12-3/TRBV12-4	TRBJ2-7	13	CAIMTSGGYEQYF
TRBV5-4	TRBJ2-5	14	CASSLDLAGETQYF
TRBV4-1	TRBJ1-4	18	CASSQGYAGLAGEEKLFF
TRBV28	TRBJ2-7	17	CASSLDLLAGDAYEQYF
TRBV2	TRBJ2-7	14	CASSGQGAFYEQYF
TRBV2	TRBJ2-7	12	CASLRDIYEQYF
TRBV30	TRBJ2-7	13	CAWSVQAGVEQYF
TRBV10-1	TRBJ2-7	12	CAPDTTSYEQYF
TRBV12-3/TRBV12-4	TRBJ2-7	13	CASQLAGGYEQYF
TRBV12-3/TRBV12-4	TRBJ1-2	13	CASSFKSTEERLF
TRBV11-2	TRBJ2-7	14	CASSSPGHPYEQYF
TRBV7-2	TRBJ2-7	13	CASSLRTDYEQYF
TRBV28	TRBJ2-7	12	CASSLRAPEQYF
TRBV2	TRBJ1-1	12	CASGEWTLEAFF
TRBV30	TRBJ2-2	14	CAWSKATNTGELFF
TRBV11-3	TRBJ2-1	16	CASSLAGSGIGNEQFF
TRBV27	TRBJ2-7	14	CASSSRMLSYEQYF
TRBV30	TRBJ1-1	14	CAWNTGGRGTEAFF
TRBV6-1	TRBJ2-7	12	CASNDFEGRQYF
TRBV19	TRBJ1-5	17	CASSTTASSHPRQPQHF
TRBV27	TRBJ1-2	15	CASSSRTGTFYGYTF
TRBV7-6	TRBJ2-5	16	CASSLLTSGGSETQYF
TRBV10-3	TRBJ2-7	15	CAISEASGGGLEQYF
TRBV28	TRBJ1-2	11	CASSNGGGYTF
TRBV19	TRBJ2-2	15	CASSILGARTGELFF
TRBV7-2	TRBJ2-7	14	CASSSRQASYEQYF
TRBV5-4	TRBJ2-7	15	CASSSQTGGLNEQYF